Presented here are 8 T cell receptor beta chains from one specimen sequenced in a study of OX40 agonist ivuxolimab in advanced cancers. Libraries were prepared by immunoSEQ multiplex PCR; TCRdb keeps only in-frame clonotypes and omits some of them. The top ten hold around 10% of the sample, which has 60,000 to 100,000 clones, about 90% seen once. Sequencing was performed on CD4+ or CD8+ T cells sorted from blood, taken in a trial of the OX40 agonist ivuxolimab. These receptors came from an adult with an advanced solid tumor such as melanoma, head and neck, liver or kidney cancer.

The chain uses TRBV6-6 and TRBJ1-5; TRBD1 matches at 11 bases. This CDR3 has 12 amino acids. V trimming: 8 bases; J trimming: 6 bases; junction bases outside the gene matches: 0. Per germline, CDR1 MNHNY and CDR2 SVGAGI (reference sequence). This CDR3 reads CASGTGGQPQHF. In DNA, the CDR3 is TGTGCCAGCGGGACAGGGGGTCAGCCCCAGCATTTT.

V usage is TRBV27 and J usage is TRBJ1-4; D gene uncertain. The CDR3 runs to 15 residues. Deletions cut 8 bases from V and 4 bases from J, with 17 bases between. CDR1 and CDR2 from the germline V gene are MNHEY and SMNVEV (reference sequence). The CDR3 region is CASHELGSGNEKLFF. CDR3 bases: TGTGCCAGCCATGAACTCGGGTCGGGTAATGAAAAACTGTTTTTT.

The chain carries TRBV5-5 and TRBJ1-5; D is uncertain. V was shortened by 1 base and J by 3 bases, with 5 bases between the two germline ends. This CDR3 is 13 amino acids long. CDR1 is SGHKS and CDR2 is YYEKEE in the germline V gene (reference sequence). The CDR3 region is CASSLFHNQPQHF. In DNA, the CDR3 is TGTGCCAGCAGCTTGTTTCACAATCAGCCCCAGCATTTT.

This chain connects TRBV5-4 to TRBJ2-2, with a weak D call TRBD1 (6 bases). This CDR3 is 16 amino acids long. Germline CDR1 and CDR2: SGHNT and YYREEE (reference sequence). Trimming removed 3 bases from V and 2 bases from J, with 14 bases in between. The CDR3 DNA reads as TGTGCCAGCAGCTGGGCCGGGACAATTAACACCGGGGAGCTGTTTTTT. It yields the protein CASSWAGTINTGELFF.

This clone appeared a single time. DNA for the CDR3: TGCACCAGCAGCCAATCACCGGGGTCAGGGCGTTCACCCCTCCACTTT. As protein: CTSSQSPGSGRSPLHF. V and J are TRBV1 and TRBJ1-6. TRBV1 is classified as a pseudogene. This CDR3 contains 16 residues.

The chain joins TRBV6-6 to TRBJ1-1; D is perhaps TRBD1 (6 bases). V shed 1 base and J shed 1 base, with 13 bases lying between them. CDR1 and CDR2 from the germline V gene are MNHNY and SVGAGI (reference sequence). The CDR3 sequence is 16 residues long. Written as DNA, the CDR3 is TGTGCCAGCAGTTACTGGCCGCAGGGGTCGAACACTGAAGCTTTCTTT. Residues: CASSYWPQGSNTEAFF.

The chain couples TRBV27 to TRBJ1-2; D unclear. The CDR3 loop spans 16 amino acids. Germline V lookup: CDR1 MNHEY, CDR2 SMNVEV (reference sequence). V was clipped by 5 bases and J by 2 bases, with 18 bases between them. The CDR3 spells CASSPSSGPRNYGYTF. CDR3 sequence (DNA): TGTGCCAGCAGTCCCTCCTCCGGGCCAAGAAACTATGGCTACACCTTC.

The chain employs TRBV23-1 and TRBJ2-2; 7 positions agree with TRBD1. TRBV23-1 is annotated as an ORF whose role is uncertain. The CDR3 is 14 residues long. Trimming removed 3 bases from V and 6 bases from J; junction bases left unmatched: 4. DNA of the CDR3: TGCGCCAGCAGTCATGTGGACAGGCCCGGGGAGCTGTTTTTT. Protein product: CASSHVDRPGELFF.